The next 22 T cell receptor beta chains were all read from a single sample in a study of cytomegalovirus exposure and HLA in healthy donors. PCR was performed using 60 Vbeta and 13 Jbeta primers. Clones were sequenced by immunoSEQ multiplex PCR, and TCRdb holds only the in-frame ones, with some missing. This table holds 90,000 to 140,000 clones, around 15% found once. The specimen was PBMCs. The receptors were sampled from a female donor in good health and CMV-seronegative.

The rearrangement links TRBV7-9 to TRBJ2-6; tentative D call: TRBD1 (5 bases). The germline gives CDR1 SEHNR, CDR2 FQNEAQ (reference sequence). The CDR3 is 16 residues long. V was pared by 1 base and J by 4 bases, with 11 bases between. CDR3 sequence: CASSLDPGPGANVLTF. In DNA, the CDR3 is TGTGCCAGCAGCTTAGACCCAGGGCCGGGGGCCAACGTCCTGACTTTC.

The chain carries TRBV7-9 and TRBJ2-5; the D is unclear. CDR3 size: 14 residues. V lost 3 bases to trimming and J lost 2 bases, with 10 bases between them. Germline CDR1 reads SEHNR; CDR2 reads FQNEAQ (reference sequence). The CDR3 loop reads CASSFHLRQETQYF. CDR3 DNA sequence: TGTGCCAGCAGCTTTCATCTGAGACAAGAGACCCAGTACTTC.

This clone was found a few times. This chain joins TRBV4-2 and TRBJ2-7; 7 positions agree with TRBD2. The CDR3 is 16 residues long. Unmatched junction bases numbered 7, after V lost 0 bases and J lost 2 bases. In germline, CDR1 is LGHNA, CDR2 YNFKEQ. CDR3 nucleotides: TGTGCCAGCAGCCAAGAGGGTAGCGGGCCTCCCTACGAGCAGTACTTC. Its protein is CASSQEGSGPPYEQYF.

The chain employs TRBV29-1 and TRBJ2-1, with TRBD1 as a possible D gene (6 bases). V was trimmed by 2 bases and J by 8 bases, leaving 10 bases between them. Germline V gene lookup returns CDR1 SQVTM and CDR2 ANQGSEA. CDR3 length: 12 amino acids. CDR3 DNA sequence: TGCAGCGTTGAACCCAGGGGCGATGAGCAGTTCTTC. It specifies CSVEPRGDEQFF.

This clone showed up just a few times. The chain joins TRBV10-3 to TRBJ2-7; maybe TRBD2 (5 bases). The CDR3 consists of 12 residues. Germline V gene lookup returns CDR1 ENHRY and CDR2 SYGVKD. Trimming removed 4 bases at V and 1 base at J, with 5 bases between. The CDR3 spells CAISGTSYEQYF. The CDR3 DNA reads as TGTGCCATCAGTGGGACTTCCTACGAGCAGTACTTC.

The chain recombines TRBV19 with TRBJ1-2; TRBD1 matches 8 bases. The CDR3 totals 15 residues. V lost 5 bases and J lost 3; bases outside the gene matches: 8. CDR1 LNHDA and CDR2 SQIVND come from the germline V gene (reference sequence). The CDR3 sequence: CASSSGQGPYYGYTF. In DNA form, the CDR3 reads TGTGCCAGTAGTTCAGGACAGGGACCATACTATGGCTACACCTTC.

The chain has TRBV5-4 and TRBJ2-3, with 10 bases that match TRBD1. Germline V gene data show CDR1 as SGHNT and CDR2 as YYREEE (reference sequence). The CDR3 spans 16 residues. Trimming at V came to 4 bases and at J to 2 bases, leaving 7 bases not matched to a gene. In DNA, the CDR3 is TGTGCCAGCAGCCAAAAGGGGACAGGGGACACAGATACGCAGTATTTT. Its protein is CASSQKGTGDTDTQYF.

This rearrangement joins TRBV4-3 to TRBJ2-2; TRBD2 is a possible D gene (6 bases). This CDR3 region has 15 residues. The ends were cut back, 4 bases at V and 3 bases at J, with 12 bases in the middle. Germline V gene lookup returns CDR1 LGHNA and CDR2 YSLEER. Here the CDR3 DNA reads TGCGCCAGCAGCCTGGGGGGACGGGACACCGGGGAGCTGTTTTTT. It encodes CASSLGGRDTGELFF.

The table lists this clone with a few counts. This rearrangement joins TRBV6-6 to TRBJ1-1; D unclear. Germline V gives CDR1 MNHNY, CDR2 SVGAGI (reference sequence). With 4 bases removed from V and 7 bases from J, the gap between germline ends came to 7 bases. The CDR3 is 11 residues long. CDR3 loop: CASSFASEAFF. The CDR3 bases are TGTGCCAGCAGTTTTGCTAGTGAAGCTTTCTTT.

The chain is built from TRBV29-1 and TRBJ2-1; 7 bases map to TRBD1. This CDR3 contains 11 residues. Germline-derived CDR1 and CDR2 are SQVTM and ANQGSEA. V dropped 7 bases and J dropped 4; count of bases not matched to a gene: 1. CDR3 DNA sequence: TGCAGCGCGGGACAGTACAATGAGCAGTTCTTC. Its translation is CSAGQYNEQFF.

V gene TRBV25-1 combines with J gene TRBJ2-3; TRBD2 matches at 8 bases. The CDR3 sequence is 13 residues long. Germline values: CDR1 MGHDK, CDR2 SYGVNS. After removal of 10 bases from V and 2 bases from J, the junction contained 5 bases not matched to a gene. CDR3 sequence: CATGAGVTDTQYF. In DNA form, the CDR3 reads TGTGCCACGGGAGCGGGAGTCACAGATACGCAGTATTTT.

This clone was observed a handful of times. The rearrangement joins TRBV15 to TRBJ1-5; a possible D gene is TRBD1 (5 bases). Germline CDR1 LNHNV, CDR2 YYDKDF (reference sequence). This CDR3 has 15 amino acids. Trimming took off 8 bases at V and 2 bases at J, with 16 bases between the two ends. In DNA, the CDR3 is TGTGCCACCTCGCCGCGGGGGACCGGCAATCAGCCCCAGCATTTT. This translates into CATSPRGTGNQPQHF.

This sequence joins TRBV5-1 and TRBJ2-7, with D perhaps TRBD1 (5 bases). V lost 4 bases and J 3 bases, leaving 17 bases between the germline ends. Germline V CDR1 and CDR2: SGHRS, YFSETQ. The CDR3 runs 15 residues. CDR3 region: CASSPQGRVGYEQYF. For the CDR3, the DNA is TGCGCCAGCAGCCCCCAGGGCAGGGTGGGCTACGAGCAGTACTTC.

This clone was detected only a few times. The V and J genes are TRBV29-1 and TRBJ1-6; 8 positions agree with TRBD1. V gave up 6 bases and J gave up 9 bases; unmatched junction bases: 7. This CDR3 comprises 13 residues. CDR1 is SQVTM, CDR2 ANQGSEA, per germline. The CDR3 nucleotides are TGCAGCGTCGGAGACAGGGGAGGTTCACCCCTCCACTTT. This sequence encodes CSVGDRGGSPLHF.

The rearrangement joins TRBV28 to TRBJ1-2; 12 nucleotides align to TRBD1. Looked up from germline, CDR1 is MDHEN and CDR2 is SYDVKM. This CDR3 has 15 residues. The junction had 10 bases not matched to a gene; V was cut back by 6 bases and J by 8 bases. The CDR3: CASSPTGTGGGGYTF. DNA of the CDR3: TGTGCCAGCAGCCCCACCGGGACAGGGGGCGGCGGCTACACCTTC.

This clone was seen a handful of times. The J gene is TRBJ2-2, the V gene TRBV7-9; D is possibly TRBD2 (6 bases). The V end lost 8 bases, the J end lost 0 bases, and 13 bases lay between the germline ends. The CDR3 has 15 residues. Looked up from germline, CDR1 is SEHNR and CDR2 is FQNEAQ (reference sequence). DNA for the CDR3: TGTGCCAGCCGAGAGGGAGGCTCGAACACCGGGGAGCTGTTTTTT. Translation: CASREGGSNTGELFF.

The rearrangement uses TRBV7-2 and TRBJ1-5, with a weak D call TRBD1 (5 bases). In germline, CDR1 is SGHTA, CDR2 FQGNSA. V lost 5 bases and J 6 bases, leaving 14 bases between the germline ends. The CDR3 length is 14 residues. The CDR3 sequence is CASSLPLQGQPQHF. In DNA, the CDR3 is TGTGCCAGCAGCCTCCCCCTGCAGGGTCAGCCCCAGCATTTT.

This clone was seen more than once but under ten times. The chain uses TRBV5-4 and TRBJ2-7; 12 bases are a match to TRBD2. The length of the CDR3 is 16 residues. Looked up from germline, CDR1 is SGHNT and CDR2 is YYREEE (reference sequence). The V segment lost 4 bases and the J segment 4 bases; nucleotides outside the gene matches: 9. The CDR3: CASSPGLAGLGYEQYF. The DNA of the CDR3 is TGTGCCAGCAGCCCCGGACTAGCGGGATTAGGTTACGAGCAGTACTTC.

The chain employs TRBV6-1 and TRBJ1-2, with 8 bases that match TRBD1. The CDR3 is 14 amino acids. Germline V lookup: CDR1 MNHNS, CDR2 SASEGT. V gave up 4 bases and J gave up 3 bases; unmatched junction bases: 4. CDR3 nucleotide sequence: TGTGCCAGCAGTGCCGGGACAGGATACTATGGCTACACCTTC. Translating it yields CASSAGTGYYGYTF.

This clone was seen a handful of times. CDR3 bases: TGTGCCAGCAGTGAAGGGGCCAGGGTTGGCTACACCTTC. As protein: CASSEGARVGYTF. This rearrangement joins TRBV2 to TRBJ1-2; tentative D call: TRBD1 (5 bases). The CDR3 has 13 residues. The germline V gene has CDR1 SNHLY and CDR2 FYNNEI. Between the trimmed V and J ends, which lost 1 base and 7 bases, there was a span of 10 bases. Variable domain in full (rest from reference TRBV2 and TRBJ1-2): EPEVTQTPSHQVTQMGQEVILRCVPISNHLYFYWYRQILGQKVEFLVSFYNNEISEKSEIFDDQFSVERPDGSNFTLKIRSTKLEDSAMYFCASSEGARVGYTFGSGTRLTVV.

This clone was found a few times. The chain has TRBV7-9 and TRBJ1-1; 9 bases are a match to TRBD1. The CDR3 is 12 residues long. The germline V gene has CDR1 SEHNR and CDR2 FQNEAQ (reference sequence). The V segment lost 6 bases and the J segment 12 bases; nucleotides outside the gene matches: 8. For the CDR3, the DNA is TGTGCCAGCAGTCCAACAGGGGGCGAAACTTTCTTT. Amino acid sequence: CASSPTGGETFF.

This clone was detected only a few times. This chain links TRBV6-1 with TRBJ2-7; TRBD1 aligns across 9 bases. The CDR3 is 15 residues long. Germline assignment: CDR1 MNHNS and CDR2 SASEGT. V lost 1 base, J lost 6 bases, and 7 bases stayed unmatched. DNA for the CDR3: TGTGCCAGCAGTGAAGTTCACAGGGGGCTGTTCGAGCAGTACTTC. Translating gives CASSEVHRGLFEQYF.